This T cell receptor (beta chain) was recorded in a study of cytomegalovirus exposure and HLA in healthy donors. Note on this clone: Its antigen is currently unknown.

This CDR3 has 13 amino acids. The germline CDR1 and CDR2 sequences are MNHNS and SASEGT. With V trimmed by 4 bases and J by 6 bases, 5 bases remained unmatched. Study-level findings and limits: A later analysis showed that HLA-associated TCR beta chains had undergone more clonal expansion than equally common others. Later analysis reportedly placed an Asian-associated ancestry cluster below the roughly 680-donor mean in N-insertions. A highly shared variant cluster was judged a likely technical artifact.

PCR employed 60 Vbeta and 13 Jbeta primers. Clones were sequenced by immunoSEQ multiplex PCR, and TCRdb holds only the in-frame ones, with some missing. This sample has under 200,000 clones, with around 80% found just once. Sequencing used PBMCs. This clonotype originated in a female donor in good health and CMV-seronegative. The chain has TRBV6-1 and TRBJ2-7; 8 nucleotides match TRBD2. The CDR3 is CASSADGGAEQYF. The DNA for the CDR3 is TGTGCCAGCAGTGCAGACGGGGGGGCCGAGCAGTACTTC.